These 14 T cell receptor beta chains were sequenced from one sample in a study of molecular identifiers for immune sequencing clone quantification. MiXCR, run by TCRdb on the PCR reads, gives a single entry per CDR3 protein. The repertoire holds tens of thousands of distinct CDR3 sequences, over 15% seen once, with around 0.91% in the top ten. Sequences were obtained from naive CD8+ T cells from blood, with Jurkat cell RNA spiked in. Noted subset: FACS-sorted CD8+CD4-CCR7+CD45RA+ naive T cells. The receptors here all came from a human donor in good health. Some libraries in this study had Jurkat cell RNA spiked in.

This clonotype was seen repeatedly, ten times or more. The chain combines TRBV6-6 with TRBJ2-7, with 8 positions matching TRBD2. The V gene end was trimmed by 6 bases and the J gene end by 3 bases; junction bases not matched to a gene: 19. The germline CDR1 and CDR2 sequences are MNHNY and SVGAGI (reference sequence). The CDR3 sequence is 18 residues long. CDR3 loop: CASSADQPGFGGDYEQYF. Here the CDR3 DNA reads TGTGCCAGCAGCGCCGACCAGCCCGGTTTCGGGGGGGACTACGAGCAGTACTTC.

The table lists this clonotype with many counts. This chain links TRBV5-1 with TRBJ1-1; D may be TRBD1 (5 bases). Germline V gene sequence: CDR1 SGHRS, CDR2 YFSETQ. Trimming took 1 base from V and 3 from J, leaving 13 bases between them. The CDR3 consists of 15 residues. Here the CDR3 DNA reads TGCGCCAGCAGCTTGAGCAGGGCTGGGGACACTGAAGCTTTCTTT. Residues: CASSLSRAGDTEAFF.

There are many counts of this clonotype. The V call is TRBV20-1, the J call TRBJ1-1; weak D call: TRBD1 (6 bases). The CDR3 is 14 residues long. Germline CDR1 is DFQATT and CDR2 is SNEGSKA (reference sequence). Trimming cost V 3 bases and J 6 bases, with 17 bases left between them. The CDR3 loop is CSASLLGGAAEAFF. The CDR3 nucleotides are TGCAGTGCTAGTTTATTGGGGGGCGCGGCTGAAGCTTTCTTT.

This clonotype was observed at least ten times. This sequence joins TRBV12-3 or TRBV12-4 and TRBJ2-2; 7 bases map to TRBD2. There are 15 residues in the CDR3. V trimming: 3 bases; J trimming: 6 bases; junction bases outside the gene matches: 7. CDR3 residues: CASSLLAVYAGELFF. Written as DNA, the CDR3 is TGTGCCAGCAGTTTGCTAGCGGTTTACGCCGGGGAGCTGTTTTTT.

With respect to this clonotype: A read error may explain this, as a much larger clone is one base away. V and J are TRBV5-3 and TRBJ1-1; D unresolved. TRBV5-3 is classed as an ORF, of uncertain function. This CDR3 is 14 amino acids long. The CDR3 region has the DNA TGTGCCAGCAGCTTCCGTGGGAGGAACACTGAAGCTTTCTTT. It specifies CASSFRGRNTEAFF.

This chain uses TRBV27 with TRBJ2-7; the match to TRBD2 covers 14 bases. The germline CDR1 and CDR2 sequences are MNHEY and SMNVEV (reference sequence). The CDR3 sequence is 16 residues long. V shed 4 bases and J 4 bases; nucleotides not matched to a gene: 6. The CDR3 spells CASSSRGLAGVYEQYF. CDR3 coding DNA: TGTGCCAGCAGTTCCAGGGGACTAGCGGGAGTGTACGAGCAGTACTTC.

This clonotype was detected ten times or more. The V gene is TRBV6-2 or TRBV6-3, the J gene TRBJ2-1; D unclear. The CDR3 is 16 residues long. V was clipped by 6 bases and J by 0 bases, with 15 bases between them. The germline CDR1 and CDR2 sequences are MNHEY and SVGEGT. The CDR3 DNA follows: TGTGCCAGCAGCCCCTCCACGGTGAGCTCCTACAATGAGCAGTTCTTC. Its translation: CASSPSTVSSYNEQFF.

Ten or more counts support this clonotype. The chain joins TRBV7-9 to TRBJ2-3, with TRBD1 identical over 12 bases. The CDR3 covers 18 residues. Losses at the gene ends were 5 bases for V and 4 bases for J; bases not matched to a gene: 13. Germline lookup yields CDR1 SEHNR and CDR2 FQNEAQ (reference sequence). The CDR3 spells CASSPFPGQGAGADTQYF. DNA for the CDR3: TGTGCCAGCAGCCCTTTTCCGGGACAGGGGGCTGGTGCAGATACGCAGTATTTT.

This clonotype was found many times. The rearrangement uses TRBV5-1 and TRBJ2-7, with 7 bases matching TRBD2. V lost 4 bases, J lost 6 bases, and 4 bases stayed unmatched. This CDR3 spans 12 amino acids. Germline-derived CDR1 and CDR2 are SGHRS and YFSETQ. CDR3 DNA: TGCGCCAGCAGCCCGGGGGGTACCGAGCAGTACTTC. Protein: CASSPGGTEQYF.

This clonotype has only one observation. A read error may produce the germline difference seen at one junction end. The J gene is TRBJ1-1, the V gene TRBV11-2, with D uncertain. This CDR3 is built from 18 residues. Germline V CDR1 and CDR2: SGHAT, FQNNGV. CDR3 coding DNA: TGTGCCGGCAGCTTAGGGTACGATATGGTCTACATGAACACTGAAGCTTTCTTT. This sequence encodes CAGSLGYDMVYMNTEAFF.

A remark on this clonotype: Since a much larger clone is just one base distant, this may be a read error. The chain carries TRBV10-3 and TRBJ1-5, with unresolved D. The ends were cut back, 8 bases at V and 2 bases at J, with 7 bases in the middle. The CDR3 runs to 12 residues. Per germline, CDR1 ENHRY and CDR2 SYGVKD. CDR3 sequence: CAIGTGNQPQHF. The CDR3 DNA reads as TGTGCCATCGGTACTGGCAATCAGCCCCAGCATTTT.

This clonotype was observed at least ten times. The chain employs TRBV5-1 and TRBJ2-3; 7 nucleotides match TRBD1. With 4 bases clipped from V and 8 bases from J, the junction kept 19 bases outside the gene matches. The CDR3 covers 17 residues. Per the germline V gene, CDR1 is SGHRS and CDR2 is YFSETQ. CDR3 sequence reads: CASSPEGTDLGPLTQYF. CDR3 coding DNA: TGCGCCAGCAGCCCAGAAGGGACAGACCTAGGCCCACTTACGCAGTATTTT. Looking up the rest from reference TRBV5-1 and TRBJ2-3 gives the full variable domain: KAGVTQTPRYLIKTRGQQVTLSCSPISGHRSVSWYQQTPGQGLQFLFEYFSETQRNKGNFPGRFSGRQFSNSRSEMNVSTLELGDSALYLCASSPEGTDLGPLTQYFGPGTRLTVL.

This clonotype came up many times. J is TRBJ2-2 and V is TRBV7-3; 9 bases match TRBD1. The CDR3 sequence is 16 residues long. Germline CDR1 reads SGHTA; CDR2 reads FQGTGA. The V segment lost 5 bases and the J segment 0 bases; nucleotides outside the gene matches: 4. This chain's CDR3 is CASSVGTGTNTGELFF. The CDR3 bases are TGTGCCAGCAGCGTTGGGACAGGGACGAACACCGGGGAGCTGTTTTTT.

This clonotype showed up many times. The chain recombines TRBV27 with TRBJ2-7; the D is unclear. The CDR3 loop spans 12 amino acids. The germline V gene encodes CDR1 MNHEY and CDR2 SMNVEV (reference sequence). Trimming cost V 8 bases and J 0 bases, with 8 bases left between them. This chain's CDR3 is CASSGPSYEQYF. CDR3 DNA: TGTGCCAGCTCCGGGCCCTCCTACGAGCAGTACTTC.